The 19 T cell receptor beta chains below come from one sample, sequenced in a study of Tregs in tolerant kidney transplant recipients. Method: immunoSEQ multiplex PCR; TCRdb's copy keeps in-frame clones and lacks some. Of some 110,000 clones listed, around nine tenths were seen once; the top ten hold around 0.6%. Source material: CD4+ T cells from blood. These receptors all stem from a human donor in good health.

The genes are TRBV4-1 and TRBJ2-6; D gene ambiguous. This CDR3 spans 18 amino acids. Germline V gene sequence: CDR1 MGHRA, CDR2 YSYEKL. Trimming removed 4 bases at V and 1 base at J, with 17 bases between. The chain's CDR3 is CASSREEPAISGANVLTF. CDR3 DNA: TGCGCCAGCAGCCGTGAGGAACCGGCGATTTCTGGGGCCAACGTCCTGACTTTC.

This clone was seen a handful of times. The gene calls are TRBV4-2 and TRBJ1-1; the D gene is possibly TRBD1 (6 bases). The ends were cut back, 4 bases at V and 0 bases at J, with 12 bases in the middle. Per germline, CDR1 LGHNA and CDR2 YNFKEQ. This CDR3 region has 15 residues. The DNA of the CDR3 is TGTGCCAGCAGCCTCGGACAGACCTTGAACACTGAAGCTTTCTTT. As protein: CASSLGQTLNTEAFF.

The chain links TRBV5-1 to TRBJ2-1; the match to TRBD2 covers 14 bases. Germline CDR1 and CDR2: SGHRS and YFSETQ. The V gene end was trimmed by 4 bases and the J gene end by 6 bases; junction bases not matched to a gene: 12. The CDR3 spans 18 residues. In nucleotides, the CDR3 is TGCGCCAGCAGCACCGGGACTAGCGGGAGTATATTCGGCAATGAGCAGTTCTTC. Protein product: CASSTGTSGSIFGNEQFF.

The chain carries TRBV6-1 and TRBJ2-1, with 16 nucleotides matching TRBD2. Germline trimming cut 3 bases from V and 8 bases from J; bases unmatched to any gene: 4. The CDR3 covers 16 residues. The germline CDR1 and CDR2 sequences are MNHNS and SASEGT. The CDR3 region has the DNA TGTGCCAGCAGTGAGGGACTAGCGGGAGGGCCTTATGAGCAGTTCTTC. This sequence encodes CASSEGLAGGPYEQFF.

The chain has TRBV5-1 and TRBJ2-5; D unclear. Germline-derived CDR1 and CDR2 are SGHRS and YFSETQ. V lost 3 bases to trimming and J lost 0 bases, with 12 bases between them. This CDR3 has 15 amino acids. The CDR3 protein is CASSSRQPDQETQYF. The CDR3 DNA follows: TGCGCCAGCAGCTCGCGACAACCGGACCAAGAGACCCAGTACTTC.

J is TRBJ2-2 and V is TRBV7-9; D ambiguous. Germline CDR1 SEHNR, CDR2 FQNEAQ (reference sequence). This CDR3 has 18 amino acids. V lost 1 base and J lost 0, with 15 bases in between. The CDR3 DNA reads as TGTGCCAGCAGCTTAGGTGGGGTCGGACGGGCGAACACCGGGGAGCTGTTTTTT. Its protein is CASSLGGVGRANTGELFF.

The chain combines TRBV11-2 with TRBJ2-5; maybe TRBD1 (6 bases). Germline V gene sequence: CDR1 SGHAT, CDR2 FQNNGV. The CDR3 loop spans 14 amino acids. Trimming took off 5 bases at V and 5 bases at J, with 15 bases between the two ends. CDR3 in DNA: TGTGCCAGCAGCCGGACAGTTACCGGGGAGACCCAGTACTTC. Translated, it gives CASSRTVTGETQYF. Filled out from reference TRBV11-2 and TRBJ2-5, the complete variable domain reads EAGVAQSPRYKIIEKRQSVAFWCNPISGHATLYWYQQILGQGPKLLIQFQNNGVVDDSQLPKDRFSAERLKGVDSTLKIQPAKLEDSAVYLCASSRTVTGETQYFGPGTRLLVL.

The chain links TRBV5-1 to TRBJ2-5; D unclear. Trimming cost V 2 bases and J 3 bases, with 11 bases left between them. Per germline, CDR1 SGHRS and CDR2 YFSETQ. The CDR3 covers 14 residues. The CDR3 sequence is CASSFFTVEETQYF. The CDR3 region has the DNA TGCGCCAGCAGCTTTTTTACAGTAGAAGAGACCCAGTACTTC.

The CDR3 spells CASSQEGRRRLISGANVLTF. The CDR3 coding sequence is TGCGCCAGCAGCCAAGAAGGAAGGAGAAGACTAATCTCTGGGGCCAACGTCCTGACTTTC. The chain is built from TRBV4-1 and TRBJ2-6; D may be TRBD2 (5 bases). V lost 0 bases to trimming and J lost 0 bases, with 18 bases between them. Germline CDR1 is MGHRA and CDR2 is YSYEKL. The CDR3 consists of 20 residues.

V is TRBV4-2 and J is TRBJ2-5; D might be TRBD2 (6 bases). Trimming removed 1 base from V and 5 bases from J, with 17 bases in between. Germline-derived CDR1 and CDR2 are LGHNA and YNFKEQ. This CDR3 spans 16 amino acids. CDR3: CASSQASAGPAETQYF. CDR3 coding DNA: TGTGCCAGCAGCCAAGCGTCGGCGGGGCCGGCCGAGACCCAGTACTTC.

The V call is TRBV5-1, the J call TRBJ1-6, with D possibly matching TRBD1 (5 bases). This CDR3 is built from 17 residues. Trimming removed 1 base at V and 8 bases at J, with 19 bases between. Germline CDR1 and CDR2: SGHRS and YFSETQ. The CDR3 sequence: CASSLNGARGIDSPLHF. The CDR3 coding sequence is TGCGCCAGCAGCTTGAATGGGGCCCGGGGAATCGATTCACCCCTCCACTTT.

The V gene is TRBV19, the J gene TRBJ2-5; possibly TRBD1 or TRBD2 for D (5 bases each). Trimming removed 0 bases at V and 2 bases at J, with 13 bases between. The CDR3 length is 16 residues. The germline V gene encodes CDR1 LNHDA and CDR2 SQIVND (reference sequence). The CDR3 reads CASSIDGTGIQETQYF. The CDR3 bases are TGTGCCAGTAGTATAGACGGGACCGGGATACAAGAGACCCAGTACTTC.

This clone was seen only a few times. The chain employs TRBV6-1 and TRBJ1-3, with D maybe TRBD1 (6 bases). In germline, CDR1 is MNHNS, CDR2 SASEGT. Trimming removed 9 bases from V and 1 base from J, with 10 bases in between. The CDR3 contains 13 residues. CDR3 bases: TGTGCCAGTAGGACAGATTCTGGAAACACCATATATTTT. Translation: CASRTDSGNTIYF.

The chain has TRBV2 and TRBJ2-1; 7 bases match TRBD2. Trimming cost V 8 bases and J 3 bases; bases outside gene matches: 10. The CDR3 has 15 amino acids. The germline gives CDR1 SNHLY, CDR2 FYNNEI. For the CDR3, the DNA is TGTGCCAGCGGGGGGGAAGCAGGTTTCTACAATGAGCAGTTCTTC. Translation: CASGGEAGFYNEQFF.

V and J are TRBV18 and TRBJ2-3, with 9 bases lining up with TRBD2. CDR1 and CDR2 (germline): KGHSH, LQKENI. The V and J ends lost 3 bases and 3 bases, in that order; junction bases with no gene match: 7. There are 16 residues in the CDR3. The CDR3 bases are TGTGCCAGCTCACCGGATAGCGGGAGAAGAACAGATACGCAGTATTTT. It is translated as CASSPDSGRRTDTQYF.

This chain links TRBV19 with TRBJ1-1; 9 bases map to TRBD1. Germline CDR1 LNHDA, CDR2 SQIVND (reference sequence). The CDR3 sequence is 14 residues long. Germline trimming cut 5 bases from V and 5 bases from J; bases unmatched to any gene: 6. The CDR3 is CASSSSDRGTEAFF. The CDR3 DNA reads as TGTGCCAGTAGTTCCTCGGACAGGGGAACTGAAGCTTTCTTT. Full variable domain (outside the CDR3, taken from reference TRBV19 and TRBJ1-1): DGGITQSPKYLFRKEGQNVTLSCEQNLNHDAMYWYRQDPGQGLRLIYYSQIVNDFQKGDIAEGYSVSREKKESFPLTVTSAQKNPTAFYLCASSSSDRGTEAFFGQGTRLTVV.

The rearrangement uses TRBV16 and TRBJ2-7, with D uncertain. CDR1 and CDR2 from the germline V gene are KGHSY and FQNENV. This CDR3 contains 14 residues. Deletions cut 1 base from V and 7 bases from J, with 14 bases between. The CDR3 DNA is TGTGCCAGCAGCCAATTATCGGTATTGGGGGAGCAGTACTTC. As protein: CASSQLSVLGEQYF.

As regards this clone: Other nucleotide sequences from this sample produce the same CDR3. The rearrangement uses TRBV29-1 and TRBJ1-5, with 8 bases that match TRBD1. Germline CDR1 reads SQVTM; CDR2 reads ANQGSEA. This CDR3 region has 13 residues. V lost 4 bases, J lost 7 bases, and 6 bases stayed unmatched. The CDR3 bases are TGCAGCGTTGGAGAGACAGGGGACCAGCCCCAGCATTTT. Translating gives CSVGETGDQPQHF.

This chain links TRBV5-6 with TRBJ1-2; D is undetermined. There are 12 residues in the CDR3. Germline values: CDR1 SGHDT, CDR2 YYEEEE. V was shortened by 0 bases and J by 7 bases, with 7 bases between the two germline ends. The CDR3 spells CASSLEELGYTF. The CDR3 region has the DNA TGTGCCAGCAGCTTGGAAGAGCTTGGCTACACCTTC.